Listed below are T cell receptor beta chains from one sample, sequenced in a study of T cells in Graves' hyperthyroidism and ophthalmopathy. TCRdb ran MiXCR on the multiplex PCR reads and lists one entry per CDR3 protein. The data show roughly 400,000 distinct CDR3 sequences, with around 25% seen just once and less than 85% held by the top ten. Sequences were obtained from blood. The receptors were sampled from a man aged 50-60 years with Graves' hyperthyroidism. Each CDR3 is given with its conserved first and last residue. Fields, in order: J gene, D gene, V gene, clone size, CDR3 protein, CDR3 DNA. A D gene is named only where the DNA matches it firmly. Clone size is given for some rows only: seen once, a few or many times, or a class if the clone is expanded.

>TRBJ2-1|NA|TRBV11-2|few
CASSYGRGEYNEQFF
TGTGCCAGCAGCTACGGCAGGGGCGAATACAATGAGCAGTTCTTC
>TRBJ2-7|TRBD2|TRBV5-1|many
CASSLAAGYSGGPYYEQYF
TGCGCCAGCAGCTTGGCCGCAGGGTATAGCGGGGGACCCTACTACGAGCAGTACTTC
>TRBJ2-1|NA|TRBV2|NA
CASSEPEASEQFF
TGTGCCAGCAGTGAACCAGAGGCCTCTGAGCAGTTCTTC
>TRBJ2-7|NA|TRBV5-1|NA
CASSLTRAYEQYF
TGCGCCAGCAGCTTAACCAGGGCGTACGAGCAGTACTTC
>TRBJ2-7|NA|TRBV7-3|NA
CASSFFGGATYEQYF
TGTGCCAGCAGCTTTTTCGGCGGGGCTACCTACGAGCAGTACTTC
>TRBJ2-1|TRBD2|TRBV6-1|NA
CASTLRWLAGPGDNEQFF
TGTGCCAGCACTCTTAGGTGGCTAGCGGGACCGGGGGACAATGAGCAGTTCTTC
>TRBJ1-1|NA|TRBV30|many
CAWEAGQGNTEAFF
TGTGCCTGGGAGGCGGGGCAGGGAAACACTGAAGCTTTCTTT
>TRBJ1-2|TRBD1|TRBV6-5|NA
CASSSQPPGQGFYGYTF
TGTGCCAGCAGTTCTCAACCTCCGGGACAGGGGTTCTATGGCTACACCTTC
>TRBJ2-7|TRBD1|TRBV18|NA
CASSPGQRHYEQYF
TGTGCCAGCTCACCGGGACAGAGACACTACGAGCAGTACTTC
>TRBJ2-5|TRBD2|TRBV29-1|NA
CSVERGFQETQYF
TGCAGCGTTGAGCGGGGGTTCCAAGAGACCCAGTACTTC
>TRBJ2-5|TRBD2|TRBV7-6|few
CASSLEPTGGPSGQKETQYF
TGTGCCAGCAGCTTAGAACCGACGGGTGGTCCTAGCGGGCAAAAAGAGACCCAGTACTTC
>TRBJ2-3|TRBD2|TRBV20-1|few
CSAMPPSGRADTQYF
TGCAGTGCTATGCCCCCTAGCGGGAGAGCAGATACGCAGTATTTT
>TRBJ1-3|NA|TRBV11-3|NA
CVSRKRGIFSGNTRYF
TGTGTCAGCAGGAAACGCGGGATCTTCTCTGGAAACACCAGATATTTT
>TRBJ1-4|NA|TRBV27|NA
CASSLGFREKLFF
TGTGCCAGCAGTTTGGGGTTTCGTGAAAAACTGTTTTTT
>TRBJ2-7|NA|TRBV29-1|NA
CSVEDLGGNEQYF
TGCAGCGTTGAAGATTTAGGAGGGAACGAGCAGTACTTC
>TRBJ2-7|NA|TRBV5-1|NA
CASSLSWGGDYEQYF
TGCGCCAGCAGCTTGTCCTGGGGAGGAGACTACGAGCAGTACTTC
>TRBJ2-3|NA|TRBV12-3/TRBV12-4|many
CASSSGLTNPDTQYF
TGTGCCAGCAGTTCGGGACTCACGAACCCAGATACGCAGTATTTT
>TRBJ2-1|NA|TRBV7-3|few
CASSETNGNEQFF
TGTGCCAGCAGCGAAACGAATGGCAATGAGCAGTTCTTC
>TRBJ2-5|TRBD1|TRBV2|NA
CASSPGTAVETQCF
TGTGCCAGCAGTCCCGGGACAGCAGTGGAGACCCAGTGCTTC
>TRBJ2-5|NA|TRBV7-9|NA
CASSSVGRGAEYF
NA
>TRBJ1-2|TRBD1|TRBV20-1|NA
CSAPPGQGAPGYTF
TGCAGTGCTCCTCCGGGACAGGGGGCGCCGGGCTACACCTTC
>TRBJ2-4|NA|TRBV30|NA
CAWSVATIENIQYF
TGTGCCTGGAGTGTAGCTACTATAGAAAACATTCAGTACTTC
>TRBJ2-7|NA|TRBV6-1|NA
CASSPRERRYEQYF
TGTGCCAGCAGCCCACGGGAGAGGAGATACGAGCAGTACTTC
>TRBJ1-1|NA|TRBV6-1|NA
CASRDSLLNTEAFF
TGTGCCAGCAGAGACAGTCTTTTGAACACTGAAGCTTTCTTT
>TRBJ2-5|NA|TRBV19|NA
CASSEASVYAGETQYF
TGTGCCAGTAGTGAGGCTAGCGTCTACGCGGGCGAGACCCAGTACTTC
>TRBJ1-5|NA|TRBV4-1|NA
CASSQDAVQPQHF
TGCGCCAGCAGCCAAGACGCGGTTCAGCCCCAGCATTTT
>TRBJ2-1|TRBD2|TRBV6-2/TRBV6-3|NA
CASNRLAEHNEQFF
TGTGCCAGCAATAGACTAGCGGAGCACAATGAGCAGTTCTTC
>TRBJ1-2|NA|TRBV20-1|few
CSAIGTGYGYTF
TGCAGTGCTATTGGGACGGGCTATGGCTACACCTTC
>TRBJ1-1|NA|TRBV6-5|few
CASSYIQGNTEAFF
TGTGCCAGCAGTTACATACAGGGGAACACTGAAGCTTTCTTT
>TRBJ2-1|NA|TRBV19|NA
CASSVKAGSSYNEQFF
TGTGCCAGTAGTGTTAAAGCGGGTAGCTCCTACAATGAGCAGTTCTTC
>TRBJ2-3|TRBD2|TRBV19|NA
CASSRGTSGGSTDTQYF
TGTGCCAGTAGCAGAGGGACTAGCGGGGGTAGCACAGATACGCAGTATTTT
>TRBJ1-2|NA|TRBV6-5|NA
CASSYSLSNGYTF
TGTGCCAGCAGTTACTCGCTTTCCAACGGCTACACCTTC
>TRBJ1-1|NA|TRBV28|many
CASRDSNRETEAFF
TGTGCCAGCAGAGATTCCAACCGTGAAACTGAAGCTTTCTTT
>TRBJ2-4|TRBD2|TRBV7-8|NA
CASSFLSGGGDIQYF
TGTGCCAGCAGCTTTTTGAGCGGGGGAGGTGACATTCAGTACTTC
>TRBJ1-2|NA|TRBV20-1|NA
CSAPTPTNYGYTF
TGCAGTGCCCCGACACCTACTAACTATGGCTACACCTTC
>TRBJ1-5|TRBD1|TRBV5-1|NA
CASSDVPGQGAYSNQPQHF
TGCGCCAGCAGCGATGTACCGGGACAGGGGGCTTATAGCAATCAGCCCCAGCATTTT
>TRBJ2-7|TRBD1|TRBV5-1|once
CASRLTGGYEQYF
TGCGCCAGCAGACTCACAGGGGGCTACGAGCAGTACTTC
>TRBJ2-7|NA|TRBV7-9|many
CASTSNYEQYF
TGTGCCAGCACATCGAACTACGAGCAGTACTTC
>TRBJ1-2|NA|TRBV12-3/TRBV12-4|NA
CASGSPGANYGYTF
TGTGCCAGCGGTTCTCCTGGGGCCAACTATGGCTACACCTTC
>TRBJ2-3|TRBD1|TRBV27|many
CASTRQGLGDTQYF
TGTGCCAGCACCAGACAGGGATTAGGAGATACGCAGTATTTT
>TRBJ2-1|NA|TRBV30|NA
CAWSAGLIYNEQFF
TGTGCCTGGAGTGCAGGGTTGATCTACAATGAGCAGTTCTTC
>TRBJ2-5|TRBD1|TRBV18|NA
CASSPQWGQQETQYF
TGTGCCAGCTCACCACAATGGGGACAGCAAGAGACCCAGTACTTC
>TRBJ2-5|TRBD1|TRBV2|many
CAAQSGTGFFEETQYF
TGTGCCGCACAATCCGGGACAGGGTTTTTCGAAGAGACCCAGTACTTC
>TRBJ2-7|NA|TRBV11-2|NA
CASSPTGGGHNYEQYF
TGTGCCAGCAGCCCGACCGGTGGGGGGCATAACTACGAGCAGTACTTC